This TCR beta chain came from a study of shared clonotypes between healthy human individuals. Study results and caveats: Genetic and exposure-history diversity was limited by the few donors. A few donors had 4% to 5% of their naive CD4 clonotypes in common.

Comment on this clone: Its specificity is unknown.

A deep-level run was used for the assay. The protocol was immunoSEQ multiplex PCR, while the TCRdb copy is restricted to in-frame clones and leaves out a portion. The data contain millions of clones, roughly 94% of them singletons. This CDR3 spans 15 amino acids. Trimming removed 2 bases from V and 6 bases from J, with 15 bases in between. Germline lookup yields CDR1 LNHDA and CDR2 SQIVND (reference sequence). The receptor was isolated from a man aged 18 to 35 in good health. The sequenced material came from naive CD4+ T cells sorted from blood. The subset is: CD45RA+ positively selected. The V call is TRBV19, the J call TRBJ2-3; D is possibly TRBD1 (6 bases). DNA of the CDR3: TGTGCCAGTAGTATATTGCAGGGGAATATGGATACGCAGTATTTT. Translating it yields CASSILQGNMDTQYF.